The clone carrying this TCR beta chain appeared a single time. Its antigen remains unidentified. Culturing for about 9 days preceded CD4+ T cell isolation. It was two doses of either the BNT162b2 or mRNA-1273 vaccine that participants received. These data belong to a study of vaccination effects on CD4 cells after COVID-19. Looking at the study overall: Post-vaccine sampling occurred a median 72 days after the second dose.

TCRdb's table, derived via immunoSEQ multiplex PCR, lists solely in-frame clones and lacks some. The table shows tens of thousands of clones, with approximately 79% occurring only once. Study-wide results and limits: In the study, convalescent patients were few, and early post-infection timepoints were absent. The vaccine-induced clones of healthy vaccinees included only 1 of 255 that cross-reacted with common cold coronaviruses.

CDR3 size: 14 residues. Losses at the gene ends were 7 bases for V and 8 bases for J; bases not matched to a gene: 11. Germline V gene sequence: CDR1 MNHEY, CDR2 SVGAGI. This chain joins TRBV6-5 and TRBJ1-2; TRBD1 matches at 9 bases. The clonotype originates from a human donor who received a COVID-19 vaccine. Sample: CD4+ T cells from PBMCs cultured without peptide, taken after COVID-19 vaccination. The CDR3 region is CASTGPGQGDGYTF. CDR3 nucleotides: TGTGCCAGCACCGGACCGGGACAGGGTGACGGCTACACCTTC.